The rows below give T cell receptor beta chains drawn from one sample of a study of T-cell memory formation after mild COVID-19. TCRdb re-called the 5' RACE reads with MiXCR, one entry per CDR3 protein. The sample shows about 14,000 distinct CDR3 sequences, 15% to 20% of them seen only once. Sequencing input: PBMCs or a T cell subset sorted from them (not recorded which). The receptors come from a young man who had mild COVID-19 (a few samples of this study predate the infection). Cell type and time point are not known. The CDR3 runs from the conserved cysteine through the conserved F or W. Part of the rows lack a size; the others show once, few, many or a class for expanded clones.

J gene | clone size | V gene | CDR3 protein
TRBJ1-2 | many | TRBV5-1 | CASSLDPGDLYGYTF
TRBJ1-5 | many | TRBV29-1 | CSVADGGWNQPQHF
TRBJ2-3 | few | TRBV29-1 | CSATRVRTDERADTQYF
TRBJ2-1 | many | TRBV10-3 | CAIGQGAYNEQFF
TRBJ2-2 | many | TRBV5-6 | CASSFRSGLGANTGELFF
TRBJ2-2 | NA | TRBV27 | CASSSSTYPGELFF
TRBJ2-7 | many | TRBV6-5 | CASSLGLPGYEQYF
TRBJ2-2 | many | TRBV6-2/TRBV6-3 | CASSSLFGGELFF
TRBJ1-1 | many | TRBV7-6 | CASSLSPGFEDTEAFF
TRBJ1-2 | many | TRBV4-3 | CASSQASQVSYGYTF
TRBJ1-2 | many | TRBV4-1 | CASSHQDSPYYGYTF
TRBJ2-5 | many | TRBV9 | CASSPTSGQETQYF
TRBJ1-1 | many | TRBV7-2 | CASSLEKGTVRTEAFF
TRBJ2-1 | many | TRBV11-2 | CASSLDNFMAGRPYNEQFF
TRBJ1-4 | NA | TRBV6-5 | CASSYAGPGRGLFF
TRBJ1-1 | few | TRBV5-1 | CASSKTGETEAFF
TRBJ2-3 | NA | TRBV28 | CASSLTDTQYF
TRBJ2-2 | few | TRBV7-9 | CASSPQGVLTGELFF
TRBJ2-2 | many | TRBV7-2 | CASSFRGGTNTGELFF
TRBJ1-6 | few | TRBV18 | CASSPTGGAGNSPLHF
TRBJ2-2 | many | TRBV7-7 | CASNPPASRPGELFF
TRBJ2-2 | NA | TRBV3-1 | CASSQTGGPDTGELFF
TRBJ2-1 | many | TRBV5-5 | CASSGQGARNEQFF
TRBJ1-2 | NA | TRBV5-5 | CASSSRDRIFYGYTF
TRBJ2-7 | many | TRBV4-2 | CASSQSPGLPPGEQYF
TRBJ2-1 | few | TRBV25-1 | CASTLAGVYNEQFF
TRBJ2-5 | few | TRBV4-1 | CASSLTSGVRGETQYF
TRBJ1-5 | many | TRBV5-1 | CASSAGGGGRGPQHF
TRBJ1-1 | few | TRBV7-9 | CASSLLYRGKNTEAFF
TRBJ2-5 | many | TRBV7-6 | CASSFYRGEETQYF
TRBJ1-1 | NA | TRBV5-1 | CASSLQRTGVTEAFF
TRBJ2-7 | few | TRBV3-1 | CASSQGGLVGAEQYF
TRBJ2-1 | NA | TRBV20-1 | CSAHSGGRDNEQFF
TRBJ2-2 | few | TRBV7-9 | CASSLSPGELFF
TRBJ2-3 | once | TRBV7-6 | CTDRGTDTQYF
TRBJ1-6 | NA | TRBV4-1 | CASSHPEPRARTPESLLHF
TRBJ2-3 | medium-sized | TRBV7-2 | CASSSDSMGTDTQYF
TRBJ2-7 | many | TRBV7-9 | CASSRVAPGEQYF
TRBJ2-4 | many | TRBV7-2 | CASSFSFGGASSNIQYF
TRBJ1-1 | few | TRBV10-2 | CASRGRNTEAFF
TRBJ1-1 | NA | TRBV12-3/TRBV12-4 | CASSVEQYSLVEAFF
TRBJ2-5 | NA | TRBV7-2 | CASSYRTARTLDETQYF
TRBJ1-2 | few | TRBV7-9 | CASSWGTVNYGYTF
TRBJ2-7 | many | TRBV5-1 | CASSSGTGGEEQYF
TRBJ1-6 | many | TRBV7-9 | CASSLENSPLHF
TRBJ1-1 | few | TRBV12-3/TRBV12-4 | CACLRTAEAFF
TRBJ2-4 | few | TRBV6-2/TRBV6-3 | CAAGRTKNIQYF
TRBJ2-7 | many | TRBV5-1 | CASSFGLAAYEQYF